The 4 T cell receptor beta chains below all came from one sample that was sequenced in a study of blood T cell repertoires in COVID-19. Here immunoSEQ multiplex PCR was the method, and the copy in TCRdb shows in-frame clones only, minus some. The table includes 45,000 to 50,000 clones, approximately 88% detected once. Sequencing was done on a sample of peripheral blood. These receptors came from a man aged 50-60 years with acute or convalescent COVID-19.

The J gene is TRBJ1-5, the V gene TRBV19; 7 bases map to TRBD1. Germline V gives CDR1 LNHDA, CDR2 SQIVND (reference sequence). Germline trimming cut 6 bases from V and 9 bases from J; bases unmatched to any gene: 11. This CDR3 has 14 residues. CDR3 in DNA: TGTGCCAGTAGCCCCGACAGGGACAGCCGGCCCCAGCATTTT. This sequence encodes CASSPDRDSRPQHF.

V and J are TRBV6-5 and TRBJ2-3, with D perhaps TRBD1 (6 bases). V was clipped by 0 bases and J by 2 bases, with 9 bases between them. CDR1 is MNHEY and CDR2 is SVGAGI in the germline V gene. The CDR3 is 15 amino acids. The CDR3 spells CASSYSRDNTDTQYF. CDR3 coding DNA: TGTGCCAGCAGTTACTCGAGGGACAACACAGATACGCAGTATTTT.

The chain has TRBV7-2 and TRBJ1-1; D gene ambiguous. The length of the CDR3 is 14 residues. Germline V gene lookup returns CDR1 SGHTA and CDR2 FQGNSA. V lost 5 bases and J lost 1, with 11 bases in between. The CDR3 nucleotides read TGTGCCAGCAGCCCGGCGCGGGGGAACACTGAAGCTTTCTTT. Encoded protein: CASSPARGNTEAFF.

The rearrangement uses TRBV3-1 (or the pseudogene TRBV3-2) and TRBJ2-3, with D possibly being TRBD2 (6 bases). Trimming removed 1 base at V and 9 bases at J, with 23 bases between. This CDR3 contains 17 residues. CDR1 and CDR2 from the germline V gene are LGHDT and YNNKEL (reference sequence). The CDR3 loop reads CASSQALGAANGGTQYF. The CDR3 DNA reads as TGTGCCAGCAGCCAAGCCCTGGGAGCGGCCAACGGAGGGACGCAGTATTTT.